This is a list of T cell receptor beta chains from one sample in a study of T cells after yellow fever vaccination. From the 5' RACE reads, TCRdb called clonotypes with MiXCR, one entry per CDR3 protein. The table shows 65,000 to 70,000 distinct CDR3 sequences, with approximately 5% occurring only once. The specimen was CD4+ T cells sorted from PBMCs, collected around 15 days after the first yellow fever vaccination. Receptor source: a man between 18 and 35 years old who received the YFV17D yellow fever vaccine. The CDR3 runs from the conserved cysteine through the conserved F or W. The order of the fields is clone size, D gene, J gene, V gene, CDR3 length, CDR3 DNA, CDR3 protein. A D gene is named only where the DNA matches it firmly. Some rows have no size entry. The others give once, few or many, or a class for an expanded clone.

clone_size: many; d_call: -; j_call: TRBJ2-1; v_call: TRBV5-1; cdr3_length: 14; cdr3_nt: TGCGCCAGCACCCTGGAGGCGTGGCACAATGAGCAGTTCTTC; cdr3_aa: CASTLEAWHNEQFF
clone_size: -; d_call: -; j_call: TRBJ1-6; v_call: TRBV9; cdr3_length: 14; cdr3_nt: TGTGCCAGCAGCGTAGACGCATCGGCGGGACCCCTCCACTTT; cdr3_aa: CASSVDASAGPLHF
clone_size: many; d_call: -; j_call: TRBJ1-5; v_call: TRBV3-1; cdr3_length: 12; cdr3_nt: TGTGCCAGCAGCCTTCAGGGTCAGCCCCAGCATTTT; cdr3_aa: CASSLQGQPQHF
clone_size: many; d_call: -; j_call: TRBJ2-3; v_call: TRBV7-2; cdr3_length: 13; cdr3_nt: TGTGCCAGCAGCTTCCTCCCGGGGGATACGCAGTATTTT; cdr3_aa: CASSFLPGDTQYF
clone_size: many; d_call: TRBD1; j_call: TRBJ2-2; v_call: TRBV24-1; cdr3_length: 16; cdr3_nt: TGTGCCACCAGTGATATTGGCAGGGGGACACCCGGGGAGCTGTTTTTT; cdr3_aa: CATSDIGRGTPGELFF
clone_size: many; d_call: -; j_call: TRBJ2-3; v_call: TRBV3-1; cdr3_length: 14; cdr3_nt: TGTGCCAGCAGCCATAACCGGGGCACAGATACGCAGTATTTT; cdr3_aa: CASSHNRGTDTQYF
clone_size: many; d_call: -; j_call: TRBJ2-5; v_call: TRBV12-3/TRBV12-4; cdr3_length: 13; cdr3_nt: TGTGCCAGCAGTTTTGGGGAACGGGAGACCCAGTACTTC; cdr3_aa: CASSFGERETQYF
clone_size: many; d_call: TRBD2; j_call: TRBJ2-6; v_call: TRBV7-2; cdr3_length: 17; cdr3_nt: TGTGCCAGCAGCTTGCAAGCGGGGGGGCCTGTGGCCAACGTCCTGACTTTC; cdr3_aa: CASSLQAGGPVANVLTF
clone_size: many; d_call: -; j_call: TRBJ1-1; v_call: TRBV7-6; cdr3_length: 16; cdr3_nt: TGTGCCAGCAGCCCGACAGCTTCCTATGCGTCCACTGAAGCTTTCTTT; cdr3_aa: CASSPTASYASTEAFF
clone_size: many; d_call: -; j_call: TRBJ2-2; v_call: TRBV10-3; cdr3_length: 13; cdr3_nt: TGTGCCACCCGGACAGAGAACACCGGGGAGCTGTTTTTT; cdr3_aa: CATRTENTGELFF
clone_size: many; d_call: TRBD2; j_call: TRBJ2-5; v_call: TRBV7-2; cdr3_length: 16; cdr3_nt: TGTGCCAGCAGCCCACCTAGCGGGGGGGATGGAAAGACCCAGTACTTC; cdr3_aa: CASSPPSGGDGKTQYF
clone_size: few; d_call: -; j_call: TRBJ2-7; v_call: TRBV11-1; cdr3_length: 13; cdr3_nt: TGTGCCAGCAGCTTACCAGGGAGCTACGAGCAGTACTTC; cdr3_aa: CASSLPGSYEQYF
clone_size: many; d_call: -; j_call: TRBJ1-4; v_call: TRBV3-1; cdr3_length: 12; cdr3_nt: TGTGCCAGCAGCCAAGAAGGGGAAAAACTGTTTTTT; cdr3_aa: CASSQEGEKLFF
clone_size: many; d_call: -; j_call: TRBJ1-1; v_call: TRBV4-2; cdr3_length: 15; cdr3_nt: TGTGCCAGCAGCCAAGATGGGCAGCTGAACACTGAAGCTTTCTTT; cdr3_aa: CASSQDGQLNTEAFF
clone_size: many; d_call: TRBD2; j_call: TRBJ2-2; v_call: TRBV7-2; cdr3_length: 15; cdr3_nt: TGTGCCAGCAGCCTCACGCGGACTAGCGCCGGGGAGCTGTTTTTT; cdr3_aa: CASSLTRTSAGELFF
clone_size: many; d_call: -; j_call: TRBJ1-2; v_call: TRBV7-8; cdr3_length: 14; cdr3_nt: TGTGCCAGCAGCTTTGCTGAGAAGAACCATGGCTACACCTTC; cdr3_aa: CASSFAEKNHGYTF
clone_size: once; d_call: TRBD2; j_call: TRBJ2-2; v_call: TRBV10-1; cdr3_length: 16; cdr3_nt: TGCGCCAGCAGCGCGCGGGACTACCCGAACACCGGGGAGCTGTTTTTT; cdr3_aa: CASSARDYPNTGELFF
clone_size: many; d_call: -; j_call: TRBJ1-1; v_call: TRBV5-1; cdr3_length: 15; cdr3_nt: TGCGCCAGCAGCGGGGGGGGCTCCATGAACACTGAAGCTTTCTTT; cdr3_aa: CASSGGGSMNTEAFF